Listed here are 24 T cell receptor beta chains from one sample, sequenced in a study of T cell responses to AZD1222 COVID-19 vaccine. TCRdb keeps only in-frame clones here, not all; method: immunoSEQ multiplex PCR. The sample has tens of thousands of clones, 91% seen once; the top ten hold around 28%. The sequencing used peripheral blood, collected 28 days after the second AZD1222 dose. The receptors were gathered from an adult who received the AZD1222 COVID-19 vaccine.

This chain links TRBV6-1 with TRBJ1-5; D unresolved. V dropped 2 bases and J dropped 5 bases, with 13 bases sitting between them. CDR3 length: 15 amino acids. Germline V gene data show CDR1 as MNHNS and CDR2 as SASEGT. CDR3 nucleotides: TGTGCCAGCAGTGAATCAGCCCGGTTCGATCAGCCCCAGCATTTT. This gives the protein CASSESARFDQPQHF.

The chain combines TRBV15 with TRBJ2-1; 9 bases line up with TRBD1. Germline loops: CDR1 LNHNV, CDR2 YYDKDF (reference sequence). Trimming took 4 bases from V and 4 from J; bases not matched to a gene: 8. The CDR3 is 16 amino acids. The CDR3 loop is CATSKAGTGLYNEQFF. The CDR3, as DNA: TGTGCCACCAGCAAAGCCGGGACAGGGTTGTACAATGAGCAGTTCTTC.

V gene TRBV4-1 combines with J gene TRBJ2-6, with a weak D call TRBD2 (6 bases). This CDR3 comprises 16 residues. V was cut by 0 bases and J by 2 bases, with 8 bases left in between. Per germline, CDR1 MGHRA and CDR2 YSYEKL. The chain's CDR3 is CASSQDGGTGANVLTF. CDR3 sequence (DNA): TGCGCCAGCAGCCAAGATGGGGGGACTGGGGCCAACGTCCTGACTTTC.

This rearrangement joins TRBV10-3 to TRBJ1-4; D possibly corresponds to TRBD1 (6 bases). Trimming removed 3 bases from V and 2 bases from J, with 13 bases in between. Germline CDR1 and CDR2: ENHRY and SYGVKD. This CDR3 contains 16 residues. The CDR3 DNA reads TGTGCCATCAGTGAATTCCGACAGGTGACTAATGAAAAACTGTTTTTT. Its protein product is CAISEFRQVTNEKLFF.

The V call is TRBV5-4, the J call TRBJ2-3, with D possibly called TRBD1 or TRBD2 (5 bases each). The CDR3 is made up of 16 amino acids. Germline V gene data show CDR1 as SGHNT and CDR2 as YYREEE (reference sequence). Trimming cost V 0 bases and J 0 bases, with 11 bases left between them. The CDR3 region has the DNA TGTGCCAGCAGCTTGGAGGGACCGGTTAGCACAGATACGCAGTATTTT. This codes for CASSLEGPVSTDTQYF. The full variable domain, in which reference TRBV5-4 and TRBJ2-3 provide the parts outside the CDR3, is ETGVTQSPTHLIKTRGQQVTLRCSSQSGHNTVSWYQQALGQGPQFIFQYYREEENGRGNFPPRFSGLQFPNYSSELNVNALELDDSALYLCASSLEGPVSTDTQYFGPGTRLTVL.

The V and J genes are TRBV9 and TRBJ2-2; D uncertain. The V and J ends lost 1 base and 6 bases respectively, with 4 bases between them. Germline V gives CDR1 SGDLS, CDR2 YYNGEE. This CDR3 is 12 amino acids long. The CDR3 region is CASSVSSGELFF. The CDR3 nucleotides read TGTGCCAGCAGCGTATCCTCCGGGGAGCTGTTTTTT.

The chain recombines TRBV28 with TRBJ1-5; D is undetermined. The CDR3 spans 11 residues. The germline V and J ends were trimmed by 4 bases and 11 bases, with 9 bases remaining between them. Germline CDR1 MDHEN, CDR2 SYDVKM. CDR3 DNA: TGTGCCAGCAGTTCCGATAAAGCCCAGCATTTT. Its translation is CASSSDKAQHF.

The chain has TRBV28 and TRBJ2-1, with 8 bases lining up with TRBD2. From germline, CDR1 is MDHEN and CDR2 SYDVKM. With 7 bases clipped from V and 5 bases from J, the junction kept 10 bases outside the gene matches. This CDR3 contains 15 residues. In DNA form, the CDR3 reads TGTGCCAGCATCCTTGGGGCGGGAGGCCACAATGAGCAGTTCTTC. Amino acids: CASILGAGGHNEQFF.

This chain uses TRBV7-2 with TRBJ2-7; the D gene is possibly TRBD2 (5 bases). Trimming removed 3 bases at V and 9 bases at J, with 18 bases between. The V gene's germline CDR1 is SGHTA and CDR2 FQGNSA. This CDR3 spans 14 amino acids. CDR3 loop: CASSFERSPSRQYF. CDR3 coding DNA: TGTGCCAGCAGCTTTGAGCGGAGCCCCTCGCGGCAGTACTTC. Supplemented by reference TRBV7-2 and TRBJ2-7, the full variable domain reads GAGVSQSPSNKVTEKGKDVELRCDPISGHTALYWYRQSLGQGLEFLIYFQGNSAPDKSGLPSDRFSAERTGGSVSTLTIQRTQQEDSAVYLCASSFERSPSRQYFGPGTRLTVT.

The CDR3 nucleotides are TGTGCCAGCAGCTTAGATGGGGTAGTGTCAACTAATGAAAAACTGTTTTTT. Amino acid sequence: CASSLDGVVSTNEKLFF. The chain combines TRBV11-2 with TRBJ1-4; D is uncertain. The CDR3 spans 17 residues. The germline V gene encodes CDR1 SGHAT and CDR2 FQNNGV. The V end lost 0 bases, the J end lost 0 bases, and 11 bases lay between the germline ends.

The rearrangement joins TRBV9 to TRBJ2-1, with TRBD2 identical over 14 bases. The CDR3 covers 16 residues. V was clipped by 3 bases and J by 10 bases; unmatched bases: 9. In germline, CDR1 is SGDLS, CDR2 YYNGEE. The CDR3 here is CASSGIGLAGGGEQFF. In nucleotides, the CDR3 is TGTGCCAGCAGCGGCATCGGACTAGCGGGGGGCGGAGAGCAGTTCTTC.

The V and J genes are TRBV19 and TRBJ1-1; D might be TRBD1 (6 bases). From germline, CDR1 is LNHDA and CDR2 SQIVND (reference sequence). V was pared by 5 bases and J by 5 bases, with 12 bases between. The CDR3 loop spans 13 amino acids. Written as DNA, the CDR3 is TGTGCCAGTAGTTTACAGGGTATGACTGAAGCTTTCTTT. It encodes CASSLQGMTEAFF.

V is TRBV2 and J is TRBJ2-3; D is unresolved. Germline values: CDR1 SNHLY, CDR2 FYNNEI. The CDR3 has 12 residues. V lost 3 bases and J lost 4, with 5 bases in between. CDR3 DNA sequence: TGTGCCAGCAGTGAGGCCCCAGATACGCAGTATTTT. The encoded protein is CASSEAPDTQYF.

This chain connects TRBV3-1 (or the pseudogene TRBV3-2) to TRBJ1-1, with D possibly being TRBD1 (6 bases). The CDR3 extends over 15 amino acids. The germline V gene has CDR1 LGHDT and CDR2 YNNKEL (reference sequence). V lost 4 bases, J lost 7 bases, and 19 bases lay in between. DNA for the CDR3: TGTGCCAGCAGCCTTCTAGCAGGGGATATCGGTGAAGCTTTCTTT. Its protein product is CASSLLAGDIGEAFF.

This chain joins TRBV28 and TRBJ1-5, with a possible D match to TRBD1 (5 bases). This CDR3 is built from 14 residues. The V gene lost 8 bases and the J gene lost 6 bases, with 17 bases spanning the gap. Germline V gene data show CDR1 as MDHEN and CDR2 as SYDVKM. DNA of the CDR3: TGTGCCAGCGGGAAAGGCGTGGGGGGTCAGCCCCAGCATTTT. Translated, it gives CASGKGVGGQPQHF.

The chain has TRBV7-2 and TRBJ2-3; 16 nucleotides line up with TRBD2. Per germline, CDR1 SGHTA and CDR2 FQGNSA. The length of the CDR3 is 16 residues. V lost 3 bases, J lost 5 bases, and 2 bases stayed unmatched. This chain's CDR3 is CASSLGLAGGVDTQYF. CDR3 in DNA: TGTGCCAGCAGCTTGGGACTAGCGGGAGGGGTAGATACGCAGTATTTT.

The genes are TRBV10-3 and TRBJ2-1; 12 bases are shared with TRBD2. CDR1 and CDR2 (germline): ENHRY, SYGVKD. Trimming took 0 bases from V and 8 from J; bases not matched to a gene: 17. The CDR3 runs 20 residues. CDR3 bases: TGTGCCATCAGTGAGTCGCGGGGGATGAGGACTAGCGGGAACGAGCATGAGCAGTTCTTC. It codes for CAISESRGMRTSGNEHEQFF.

This clone was recorded once. V is TRBV6-5 and J is TRBJ1-1; 10 bases fit TRBD1. The V gene end was trimmed by 5 bases and the J gene end by 2 bases; junction bases not matched to a gene: 2. This CDR3 is built from 14 residues. Germline CDR1 reads MNHEY; CDR2 reads SVGAGI. The DNA for the CDR3 is TGTGCCAGCAGTAGGGACAGGGGAAACACTGAAGCTTTCTTT. It codes for CASSRDRGNTEAFF.

The chain recombines TRBV25-1 with TRBJ1-1, with TRBD1 identical over 7 bases. J was trimmed by 1 base and V by 7 bases; bases with no gene match: 3. Germline V gene sequence: CDR1 MGHDK, CDR2 SYGVNS. The CDR3 is 13 residues long. The CDR3 sequence is CASNAGGNTEAFF. CDR3 bases: TGTGCCAGCAATGCAGGGGGGAACACTGAAGCTTTCTTT.

The V gene is TRBV6-1, the J gene TRBJ2-7; D is undetermined. Between the trimmed V and J ends, which lost 2 bases and 0 bases, there was a span of 11 bases. Germline lookup yields CDR1 MNHNS and CDR2 SASEGT. This CDR3 contains 15 residues. As DNA, the CDR3 is TGTGCCAGCAGTGAATCAACAGTATACTCCTACGAGCAGTACTTC. This sequence encodes CASSESTVYSYEQYF.

The CDR3 DNA reads as TGCGCCAGCAGCTTGGTAGCGACACTTAGCTATGGCTACACCTTC. It specifies CASSLVATLSYGYTF. The chain uses TRBV5-1 and TRBJ1-2, with D hard to call. V gave up 0 bases and J gave up 4 bases, with 13 bases separating them. From germline, CDR1 is SGHRS and CDR2 YFSETQ. The CDR3 has 15 residues.

This rearrangement joins TRBV12-3 or TRBV12-4 to TRBJ2-2; D uncertain. CDR3 length: 13 amino acids. V was clipped by 11 bases and J by 0 bases, with 10 bases between them. The CDR3 loop reads CAAQVPNTGELFF. In nucleotides, the CDR3 is TGTGCCGCTCAAGTTCCGAACACCGGGGAGCTGTTTTTT.

The chain has TRBV18 and TRBJ2-7; 7 nucleotides match TRBD1. The junction had 13 bases not matched to a gene; V was cut back by 6 bases and J by 5 bases. Germline loops: CDR1 KGHSH, CDR2 LQKENI. This CDR3 region has 15 residues. The CDR3 sequence: CASSRYETGIDEQYF. DNA of the CDR3: TGTGCCAGCTCTCGATACGAGACAGGGATAGACGAGCAGTACTTC.

The rearrangement uses TRBV5-1 and TRBJ1-5; no clear D. This CDR3 has 15 amino acids. V was trimmed by 4 bases and J by 0 bases, leaving 11 bases between them. CDR1 and CDR2 from the germline V gene are SGHRS and YFSETQ. The CDR3: CASSSDGDSNQPQHF. For the CDR3, the DNA is TGCGCCAGCAGCAGCGATGGGGATAGCAATCAGCCCCAGCATTTT.